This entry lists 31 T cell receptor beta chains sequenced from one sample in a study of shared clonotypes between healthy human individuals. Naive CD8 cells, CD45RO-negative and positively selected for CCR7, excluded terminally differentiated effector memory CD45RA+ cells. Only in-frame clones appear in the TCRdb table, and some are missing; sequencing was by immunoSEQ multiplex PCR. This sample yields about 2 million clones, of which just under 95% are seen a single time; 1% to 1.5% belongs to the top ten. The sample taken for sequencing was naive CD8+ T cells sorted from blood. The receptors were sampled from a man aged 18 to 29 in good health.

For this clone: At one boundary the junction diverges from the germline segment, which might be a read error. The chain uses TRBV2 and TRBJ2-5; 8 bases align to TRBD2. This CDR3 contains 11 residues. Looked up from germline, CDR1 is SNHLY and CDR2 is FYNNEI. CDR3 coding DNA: TGTGCCAGCAGTGGATCACGGGGGGGGCACTTC. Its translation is CASSGSRGGHF.

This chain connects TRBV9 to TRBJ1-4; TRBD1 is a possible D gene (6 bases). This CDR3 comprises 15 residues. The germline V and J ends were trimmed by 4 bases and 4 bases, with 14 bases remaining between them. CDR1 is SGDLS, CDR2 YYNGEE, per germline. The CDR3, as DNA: TGTGCCAGCAGCCCCGACGGGGGCTTTAATGAAAAACTGTTTTTT. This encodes CASSPDGGFNEKLFF.

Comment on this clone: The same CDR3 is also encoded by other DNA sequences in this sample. CDR3: CASSSRVTYEQYF. The CDR3 coding sequence is TGTGCCAGCAGCTCCAGGGTTACCTACGAGCAGTACTTC. The V gene is TRBV7-8, the J gene TRBJ2-7; TRBD1 might be the D (5 bases). The CDR3 sequence is 13 residues long. The germline V gene has CDR1 SGHVS and CDR2 FQNEAQ. V shed 4 bases and J shed 2 bases, with 9 bases lying between them.

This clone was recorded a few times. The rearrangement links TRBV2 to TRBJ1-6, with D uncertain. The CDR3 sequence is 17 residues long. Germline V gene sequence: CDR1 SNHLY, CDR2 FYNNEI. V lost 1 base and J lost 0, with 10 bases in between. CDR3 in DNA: TGTGCCAGCAGTGAAGTTGGGGAGGACTCCTATAATTCACCCCTCCACTTT. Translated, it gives CASSEVGEDSYNSPLHF. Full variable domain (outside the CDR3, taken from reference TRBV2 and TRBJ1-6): EPEVTQTPSHQVTQMGQEVILRCVPISNHLYFYWYRQILGQKVEFLVSFYNNEISEKSEIFDDQFSVERPDGSNFTLKIRSTKLEDSAMYFCASSEVGEDSYNSPLHFGNGTRLTVT.

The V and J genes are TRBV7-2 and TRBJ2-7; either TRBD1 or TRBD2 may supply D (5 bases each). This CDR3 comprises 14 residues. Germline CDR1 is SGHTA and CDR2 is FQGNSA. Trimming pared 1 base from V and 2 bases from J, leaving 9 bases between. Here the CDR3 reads CASSLGGAAYEQYF. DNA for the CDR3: TGTGCCAGCAGCTTAGGAGGGGCCGCCTACGAGCAGTACTTC. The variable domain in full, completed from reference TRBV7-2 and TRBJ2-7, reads GAGVSQSPSNKVTEKGKDVELRCDPISGHTALYWYRQSLGQGLEFLIYFQGNSAPDKSGLPSDRFSAERTGGSVSTLTIQRTQQEDSAVYLCASSLGGAAYEQYFGPGTRLTVT.

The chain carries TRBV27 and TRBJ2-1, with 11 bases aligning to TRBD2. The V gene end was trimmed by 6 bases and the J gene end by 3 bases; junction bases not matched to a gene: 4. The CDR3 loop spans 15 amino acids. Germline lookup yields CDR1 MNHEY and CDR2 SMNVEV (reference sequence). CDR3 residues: CASRLTSGGYNEQFF. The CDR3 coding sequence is TGTGCCAGCAGGTTAACTAGCGGGGGCTACAATGAGCAGTTCTTC.

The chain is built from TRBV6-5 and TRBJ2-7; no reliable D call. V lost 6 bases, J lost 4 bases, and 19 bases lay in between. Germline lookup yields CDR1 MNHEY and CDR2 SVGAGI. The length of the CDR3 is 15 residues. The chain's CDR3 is CASSPSVPVAYEQYF. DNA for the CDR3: TGTGCCAGCAGCCCCTCCGTTCCTGTGGCATACGAGCAGTACTTC.

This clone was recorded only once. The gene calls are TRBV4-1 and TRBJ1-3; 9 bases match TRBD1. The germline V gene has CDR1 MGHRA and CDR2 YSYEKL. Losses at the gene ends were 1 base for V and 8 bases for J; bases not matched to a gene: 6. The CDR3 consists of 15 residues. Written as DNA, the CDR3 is TGCGCCAGCAGCCAAGGTCGGACAGGGGAATACACCATATATTTT. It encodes CASSQGRTGEYTIYF.

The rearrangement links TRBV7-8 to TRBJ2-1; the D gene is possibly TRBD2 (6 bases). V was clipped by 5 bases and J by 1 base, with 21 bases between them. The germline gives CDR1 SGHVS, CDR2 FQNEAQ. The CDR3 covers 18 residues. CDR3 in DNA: TGTGCCAGCAGCCCCTACGTAGGGCTAGCGAATTCCTACAATGAGCAGTTCTTC. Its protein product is CASSPYVGLANSYNEQFF.

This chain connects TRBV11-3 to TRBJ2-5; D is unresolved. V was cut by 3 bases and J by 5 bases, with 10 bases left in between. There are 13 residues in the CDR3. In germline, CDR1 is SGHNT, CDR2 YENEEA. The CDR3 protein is CASSFPSTETQYF. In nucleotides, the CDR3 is TGTGCCAGCAGCTTCCCTTCGACGGAGACCCAGTACTTC.

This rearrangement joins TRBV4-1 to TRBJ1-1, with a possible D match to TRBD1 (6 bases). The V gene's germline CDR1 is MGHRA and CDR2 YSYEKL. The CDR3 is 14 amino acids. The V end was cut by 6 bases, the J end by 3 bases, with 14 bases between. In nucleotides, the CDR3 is TGCGCCAGCAGACGCGGACAGCAGGACACTGAAGCTTTCTTT. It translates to CASRRGQQDTEAFF.

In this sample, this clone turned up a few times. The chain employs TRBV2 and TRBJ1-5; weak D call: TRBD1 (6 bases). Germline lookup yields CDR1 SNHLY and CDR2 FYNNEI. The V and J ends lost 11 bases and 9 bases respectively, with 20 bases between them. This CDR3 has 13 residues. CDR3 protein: CAGGQRGHRPQHF. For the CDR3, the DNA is TGTGCCGGTGGACAGCGTGGCCATCGGCCCCAGCATTTT. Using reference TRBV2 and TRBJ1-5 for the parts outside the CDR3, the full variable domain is EPEVTQTPSHQVTQMGQEVILRCVPISNHLYFYWYRQILGQKVEFLVSFYNNEISEKSEIFDDQFSVERPDGSNFTLKIRSTKLEDSAMYFCAGGQRGHRPQHFGDGTRLSIL.

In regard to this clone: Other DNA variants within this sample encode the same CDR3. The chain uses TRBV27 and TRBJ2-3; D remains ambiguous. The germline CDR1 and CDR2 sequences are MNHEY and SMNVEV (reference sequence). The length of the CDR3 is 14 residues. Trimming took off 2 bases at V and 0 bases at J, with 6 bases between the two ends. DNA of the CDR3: TGTGCCAGCAGTTTAACACCTAGCACAGATACGCAGTATTTT. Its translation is CASSLTPSTDTQYF.

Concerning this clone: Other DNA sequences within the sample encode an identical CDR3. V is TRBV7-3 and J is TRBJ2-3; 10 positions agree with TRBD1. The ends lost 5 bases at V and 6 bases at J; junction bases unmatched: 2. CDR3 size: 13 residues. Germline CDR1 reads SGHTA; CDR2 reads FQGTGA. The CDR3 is CASSPTGGDTQYF. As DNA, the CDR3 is TGTGCCAGCAGCCCGACAGGGGGCGATACGCAGTATTTT.

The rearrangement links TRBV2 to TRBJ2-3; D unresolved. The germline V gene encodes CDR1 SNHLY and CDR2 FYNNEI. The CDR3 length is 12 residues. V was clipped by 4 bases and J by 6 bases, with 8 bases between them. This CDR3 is CASSGFGDTQYF. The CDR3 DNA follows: TGTGCCAGCAGTGGATTTGGGGATACGCAGTATTTT.

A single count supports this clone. The CDR3 loop is CASSPSANTGELFF. Here the CDR3 DNA reads TGTGCCAGCAGCCCCAGTGCGAACACCGGGGAGCTGTTTTTT. The V call is TRBV5-6, the J call TRBJ2-2; no reliable D call. The CDR3 length is 14 residues. V dropped 4 bases and J dropped 0 bases, with 7 bases sitting between them. Germline V gives CDR1 SGHDT, CDR2 YYEEEE. The whole variable domain, remainder taken from reference TRBV5-6 and TRBJ2-2, is DAGVTQSPTHLIKTRGQQVTLRCSPKSGHDTVSWYQQALGQGPQFIFQYYEEEERQRGNFPDRFSGHQFPNYSSELNVNALLLGDSALYLCASSPSANTGELFFGEGSRLTVL.

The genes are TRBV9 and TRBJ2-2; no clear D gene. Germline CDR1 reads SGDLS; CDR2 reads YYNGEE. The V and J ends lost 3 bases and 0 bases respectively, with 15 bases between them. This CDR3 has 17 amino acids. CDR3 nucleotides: TGTGCCAGCAGCGGCTCAGTAAGGGTCCCGAACACCGGGGAGCTGTTTTTT. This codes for CASSGSVRVPNTGELFF.

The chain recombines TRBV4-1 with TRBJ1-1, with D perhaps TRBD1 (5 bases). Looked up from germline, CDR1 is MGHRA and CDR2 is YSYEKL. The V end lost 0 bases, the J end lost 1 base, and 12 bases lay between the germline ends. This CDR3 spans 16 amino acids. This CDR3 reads CASSQEPLGGNTEAFF. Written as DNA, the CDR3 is TGCGCCAGCAGCCAAGAACCACTCGGGGGGAACACTGAAGCTTTCTTT.

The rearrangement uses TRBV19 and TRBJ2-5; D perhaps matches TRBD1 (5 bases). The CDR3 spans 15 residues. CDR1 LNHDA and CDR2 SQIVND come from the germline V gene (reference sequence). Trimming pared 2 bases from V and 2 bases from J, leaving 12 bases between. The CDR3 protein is CASSILGAIQETQYF. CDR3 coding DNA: TGTGCCAGTAGTATACTAGGGGCGATACAAGAGACCCAGTACTTC.

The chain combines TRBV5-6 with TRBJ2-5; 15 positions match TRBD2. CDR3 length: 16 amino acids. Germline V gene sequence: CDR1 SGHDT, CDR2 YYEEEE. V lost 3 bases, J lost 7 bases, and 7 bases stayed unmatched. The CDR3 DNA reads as TGTGCCAGCAGCTCTGGGACTAGCGGGAGGATGGGGACCCAGTACTTC. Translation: CASSSGTSGRMGTQYF.

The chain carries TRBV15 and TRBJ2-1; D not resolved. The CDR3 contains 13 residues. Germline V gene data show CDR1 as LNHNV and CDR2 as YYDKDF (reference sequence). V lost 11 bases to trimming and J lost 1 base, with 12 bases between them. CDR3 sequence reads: CASGLESYNEQFF. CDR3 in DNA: TGTGCCTCCGGGCTGGAATCCTACAATGAGCAGTTCTTC.

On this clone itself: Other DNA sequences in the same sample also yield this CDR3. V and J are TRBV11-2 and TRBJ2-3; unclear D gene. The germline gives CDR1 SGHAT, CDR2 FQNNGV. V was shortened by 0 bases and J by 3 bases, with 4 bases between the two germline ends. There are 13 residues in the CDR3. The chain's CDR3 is CASSLEPTDTQYF. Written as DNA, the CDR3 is TGTGCCAGCAGCTTAGAACCAACAGATACGCAGTATTTT.

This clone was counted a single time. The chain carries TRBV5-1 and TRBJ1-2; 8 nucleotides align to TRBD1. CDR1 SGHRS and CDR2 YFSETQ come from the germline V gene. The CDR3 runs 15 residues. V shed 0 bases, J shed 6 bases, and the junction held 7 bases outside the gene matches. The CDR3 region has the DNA TGCGCCAGCAGCTTGGCCCTGGCAGGGGGCGATGGCTACACCTTC. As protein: CASSLALAGGDGYTF.

The CDR3 loop is CASSPNIGAGELFF. For the CDR3, the DNA is TGTGCCAGCAGTCCGAACATTGGTGCCGGGGAGCTGTTTTTT. The chain has TRBV28 and TRBJ2-2, with D uncertain. The CDR3 has 14 amino acids. V was shortened by 5 bases and J by 6 bases, with 13 bases between the two germline ends. From germline, CDR1 is MDHEN and CDR2 SYDVKM. Combining the CDR3 with reference TRBV28 and TRBJ2-2 gives the whole variable domain DVKVTQSSRYLVKRTGEKVFLECVQDMDHENMFWYRQDPGLGLRLIYFSYDVKMKEKGDIPEGYSVSREKKERFSLILESASTNQTSMYLCASSPNIGAGELFFGEGSRLTVL.

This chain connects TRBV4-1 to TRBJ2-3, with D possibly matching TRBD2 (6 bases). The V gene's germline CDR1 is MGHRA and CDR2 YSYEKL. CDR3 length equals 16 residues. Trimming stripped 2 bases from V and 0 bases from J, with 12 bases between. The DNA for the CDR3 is TGCGCCAGCAGCCAACCTGCGGGGCTAAGCACAGATACGCAGTATTTT. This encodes CASSQPAGLSTDTQYF.

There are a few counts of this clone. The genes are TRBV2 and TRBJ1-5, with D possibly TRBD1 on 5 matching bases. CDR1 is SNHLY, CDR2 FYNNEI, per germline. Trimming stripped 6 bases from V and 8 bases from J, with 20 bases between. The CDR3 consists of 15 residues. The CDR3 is CASSQRPGDTEPQHF. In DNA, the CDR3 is TGTGCCAGCAGCCAGAGACCGGGGGATACGGAGCCCCAGCATTTT. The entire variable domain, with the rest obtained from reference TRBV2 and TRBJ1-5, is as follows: EPEVTQTPSHQVTQMGQEVILRCVPISNHLYFYWYRQILGQKVEFLVSFYNNEISEKSEIFDDQFSVERPDGSNFTLKIRSTKLEDSAMYFCASSQRPGDTEPQHFGDGTRLSIL.

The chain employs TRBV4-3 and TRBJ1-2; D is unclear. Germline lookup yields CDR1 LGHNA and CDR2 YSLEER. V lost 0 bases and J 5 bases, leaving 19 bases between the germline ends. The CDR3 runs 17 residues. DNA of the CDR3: TGCGCCAGCAGCCAAGATCAAACCCGGGCAGGCAAGTATGGCTACACCTTC. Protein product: CASSQDQTRAGKYGYTF.

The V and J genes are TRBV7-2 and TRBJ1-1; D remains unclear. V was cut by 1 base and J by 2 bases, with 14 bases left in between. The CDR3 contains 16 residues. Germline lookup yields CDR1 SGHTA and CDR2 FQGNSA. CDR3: CASSLDPRLLNTEAFF. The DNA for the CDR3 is TGTGCCAGCAGCTTAGACCCGCGCTTGTTAAACACTGAAGCTTTCTTT.

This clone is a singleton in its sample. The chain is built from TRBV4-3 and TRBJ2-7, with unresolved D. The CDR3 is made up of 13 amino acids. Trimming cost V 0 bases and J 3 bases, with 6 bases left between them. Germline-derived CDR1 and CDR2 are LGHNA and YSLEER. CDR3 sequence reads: CASSQEIGYEQYF. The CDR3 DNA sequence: TGCGCCAGCAGCCAAGAGATCGGCTACGAGCAGTACTTC.

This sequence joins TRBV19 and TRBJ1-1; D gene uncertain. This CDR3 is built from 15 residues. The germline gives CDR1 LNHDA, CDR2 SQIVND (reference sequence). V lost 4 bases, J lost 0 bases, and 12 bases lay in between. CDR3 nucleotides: TGTGCCAGTAGTAATGAGGCAGTCATGAACACTGAAGCTTTCTTT. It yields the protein CASSNEAVMNTEAFF.

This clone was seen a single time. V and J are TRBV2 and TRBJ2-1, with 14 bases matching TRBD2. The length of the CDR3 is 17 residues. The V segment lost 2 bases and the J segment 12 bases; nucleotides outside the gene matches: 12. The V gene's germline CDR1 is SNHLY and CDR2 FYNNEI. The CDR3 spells CASSENPGLAGVSSQFF. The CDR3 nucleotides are TGTGCCAGCAGTGAAAACCCGGGACTAGCGGGAGTTTCATCGCAGTTCTTC.